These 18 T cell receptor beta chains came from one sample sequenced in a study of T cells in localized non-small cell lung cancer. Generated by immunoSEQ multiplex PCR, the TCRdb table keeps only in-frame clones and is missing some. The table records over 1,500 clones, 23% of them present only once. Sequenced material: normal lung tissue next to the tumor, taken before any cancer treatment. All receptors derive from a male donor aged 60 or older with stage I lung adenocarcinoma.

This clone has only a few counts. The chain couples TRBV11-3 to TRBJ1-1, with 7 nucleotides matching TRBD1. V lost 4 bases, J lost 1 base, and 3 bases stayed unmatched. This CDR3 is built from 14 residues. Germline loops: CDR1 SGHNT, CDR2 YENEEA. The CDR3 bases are TGTGCCAGCAGCTCCCAGGGGGGGAACACTGAAGCTTTCTTT. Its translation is CASSSQGGNTEAFF.

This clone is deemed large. The CDR3 DNA reads TGTGCCAGCAGGGCAACAGGGGGCAATGAGCAGTTCTTC. This translates into CASRATGGNEQFF. The gene calls are TRBV6-8 and TRBJ2-1; TRBD1 agrees at 8 bases. The germline CDR1 and CDR2 sequences are MNHGY and SAAAGT. V trimming: 6 bases; J trimming: 6 bases; junction bases outside the gene matches: 4. This CDR3 has 13 residues.

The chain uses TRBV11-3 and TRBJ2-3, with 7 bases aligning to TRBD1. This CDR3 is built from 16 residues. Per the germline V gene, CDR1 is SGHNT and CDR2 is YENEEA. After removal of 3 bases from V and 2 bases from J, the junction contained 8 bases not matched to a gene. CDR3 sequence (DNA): TGTGCCAGCAGCTTCCTGGGGACAGCTATCACAGATACGCAGTATTTT. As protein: CASSFLGTAITDTQYF.

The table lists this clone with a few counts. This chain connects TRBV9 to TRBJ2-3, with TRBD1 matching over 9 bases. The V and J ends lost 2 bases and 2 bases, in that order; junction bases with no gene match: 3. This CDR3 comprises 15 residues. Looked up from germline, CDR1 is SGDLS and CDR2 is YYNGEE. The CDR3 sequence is CASSVRTGDTDTQYF. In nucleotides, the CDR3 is TGTGCCAGCAGCGTCCGGACAGGGGACACAGATACGCAGTATTTT. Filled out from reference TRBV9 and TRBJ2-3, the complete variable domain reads DSGVTQTPKHLITATGQRVTLRCSPRSGDLSVYWYQQSLDQGLQFLIQYYNGEERAKGNILERFSAQQFPDLHSELNLSSLELGDSALYFCASSVRTGDTDTQYFGPGTRLTVL.

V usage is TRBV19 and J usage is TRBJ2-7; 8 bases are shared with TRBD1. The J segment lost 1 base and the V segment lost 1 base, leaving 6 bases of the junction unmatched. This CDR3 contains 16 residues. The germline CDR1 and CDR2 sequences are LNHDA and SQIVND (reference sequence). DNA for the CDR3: TGTGCCAGTAGTATAGGGAGGACAGGGAATTCCTACGAGCAGTACTTC. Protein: CASSIGRTGNSYEQYF.

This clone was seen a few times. The CDR3 region is CASSEVQGRIYGYTF. DNA of the CDR3: TGTGCCAGCAGTGAAGTCCAGGGGAGGATCTATGGCTACACCTTC. The chain carries TRBV6-1 and TRBJ1-2, with a weak D call TRBD1 (6 bases). CDR3 length: 15 residues. V was trimmed by 1 base and J by 4 bases, leaving 13 bases between them. The germline V gene has CDR1 MNHNS and CDR2 SASEGT.

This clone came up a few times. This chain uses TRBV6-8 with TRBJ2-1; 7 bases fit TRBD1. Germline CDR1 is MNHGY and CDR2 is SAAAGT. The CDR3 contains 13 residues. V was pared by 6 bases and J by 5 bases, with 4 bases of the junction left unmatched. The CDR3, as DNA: TGTGCCAGCAGACGCACAGGGGACAATGAGCAGTTCTTC. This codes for CASRRTGDNEQFF.

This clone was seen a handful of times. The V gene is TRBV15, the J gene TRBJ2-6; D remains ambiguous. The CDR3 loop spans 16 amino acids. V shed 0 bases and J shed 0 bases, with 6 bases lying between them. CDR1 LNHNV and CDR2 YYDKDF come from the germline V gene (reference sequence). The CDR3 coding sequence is TGTGCCACCAGCAGAGATTCCGGCTCTGGGGCCAACGTCCTGACTTTC. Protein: CATSRDSGSGANVLTF.

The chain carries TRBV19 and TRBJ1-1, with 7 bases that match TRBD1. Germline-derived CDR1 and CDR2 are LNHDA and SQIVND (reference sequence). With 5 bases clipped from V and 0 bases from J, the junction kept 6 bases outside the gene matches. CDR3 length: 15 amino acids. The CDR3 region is CASSAGQDVNTEAFF. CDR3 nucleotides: TGTGCCAGTAGTGCTGGACAGGACGTGAACACTGAAGCTTTCTTT.

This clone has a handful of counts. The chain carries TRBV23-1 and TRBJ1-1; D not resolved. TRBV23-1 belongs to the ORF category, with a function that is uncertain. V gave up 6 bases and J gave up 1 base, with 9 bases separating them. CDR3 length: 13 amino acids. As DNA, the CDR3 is TGCGCCAGCAGCCCCTCGGGGAACACTGAAGCTTTCTTT. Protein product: CASSPSGNTEAFF.

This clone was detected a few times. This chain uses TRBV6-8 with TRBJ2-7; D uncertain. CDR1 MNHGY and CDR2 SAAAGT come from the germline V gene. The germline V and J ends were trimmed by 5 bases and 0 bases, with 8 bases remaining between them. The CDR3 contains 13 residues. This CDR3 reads CASSVTASYEQYF. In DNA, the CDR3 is TGTGCCAGCAGTGTCACGGCCTCCTACGAGCAGTACTTC.

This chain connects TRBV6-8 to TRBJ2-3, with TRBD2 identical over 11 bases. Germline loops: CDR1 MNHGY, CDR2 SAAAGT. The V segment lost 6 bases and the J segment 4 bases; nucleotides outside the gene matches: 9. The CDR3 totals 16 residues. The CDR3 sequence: CASRRLAGPLADTQYF. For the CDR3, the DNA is TGTGCCAGCAGAAGACTAGCGGGACCCCTCGCAGATACGCAGTATTTT.

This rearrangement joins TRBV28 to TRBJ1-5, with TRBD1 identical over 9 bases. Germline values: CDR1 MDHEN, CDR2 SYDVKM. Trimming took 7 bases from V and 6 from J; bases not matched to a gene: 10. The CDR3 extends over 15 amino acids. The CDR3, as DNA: TGTGCCAGCAAACTTGGAGGGACAGGGATTCAGCCCCAGCATTTT. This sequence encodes CASKLGGTGIQPQHF.

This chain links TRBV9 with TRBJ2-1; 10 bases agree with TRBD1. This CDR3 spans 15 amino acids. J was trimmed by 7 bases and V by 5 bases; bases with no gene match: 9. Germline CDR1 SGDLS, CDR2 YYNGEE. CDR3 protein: CASSDGTGVENEQFF. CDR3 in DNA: TGTGCCAGCAGTGACGGGACAGGGGTTGAGAATGAGCAGTTCTTC.

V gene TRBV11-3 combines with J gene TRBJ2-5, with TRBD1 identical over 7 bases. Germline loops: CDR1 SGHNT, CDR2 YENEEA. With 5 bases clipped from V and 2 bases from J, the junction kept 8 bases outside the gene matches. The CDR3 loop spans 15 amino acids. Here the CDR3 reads CASSPDRDKQETQYF. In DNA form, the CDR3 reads TGTGCCAGCAGCCCCGACAGGGACAAACAAGAGACCCAGTACTTC.

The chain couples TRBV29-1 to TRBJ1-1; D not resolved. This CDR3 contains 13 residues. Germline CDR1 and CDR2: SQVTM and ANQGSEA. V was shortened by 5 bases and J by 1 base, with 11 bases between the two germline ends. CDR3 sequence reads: CSVRKPANTEAFF. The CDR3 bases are TGCAGCGTTAGAAAACCAGCGAACACTGAAGCTTTCTTT.

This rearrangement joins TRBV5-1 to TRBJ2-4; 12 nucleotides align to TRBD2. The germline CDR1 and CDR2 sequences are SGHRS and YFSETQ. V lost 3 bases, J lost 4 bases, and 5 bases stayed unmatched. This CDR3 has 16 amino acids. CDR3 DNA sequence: TGCGCCAGCAGCTGGACTAGCGGGGAAGCGAAAAACATTCAGTACTTC. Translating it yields CASSWTSGEAKNIQYF.

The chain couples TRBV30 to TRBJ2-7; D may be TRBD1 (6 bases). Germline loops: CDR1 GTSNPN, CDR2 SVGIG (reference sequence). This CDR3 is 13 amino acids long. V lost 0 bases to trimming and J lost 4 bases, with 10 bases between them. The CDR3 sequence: CAWSVRDTYEQYF. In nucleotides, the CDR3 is TGTGCCTGGAGTGTACGGGACACGTACGAGCAGTACTTC. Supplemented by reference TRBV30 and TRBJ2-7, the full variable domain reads SQTIHQWPATLVQPVGSPLSLECTVEGTSNPNLYWYRQAAGRGLQLLFYSVGIGQISSEVPQNLSASRPQDRQFILSSKKLLLSDSGFYLCAWSVRDTYEQYFGPGTRLTVT.